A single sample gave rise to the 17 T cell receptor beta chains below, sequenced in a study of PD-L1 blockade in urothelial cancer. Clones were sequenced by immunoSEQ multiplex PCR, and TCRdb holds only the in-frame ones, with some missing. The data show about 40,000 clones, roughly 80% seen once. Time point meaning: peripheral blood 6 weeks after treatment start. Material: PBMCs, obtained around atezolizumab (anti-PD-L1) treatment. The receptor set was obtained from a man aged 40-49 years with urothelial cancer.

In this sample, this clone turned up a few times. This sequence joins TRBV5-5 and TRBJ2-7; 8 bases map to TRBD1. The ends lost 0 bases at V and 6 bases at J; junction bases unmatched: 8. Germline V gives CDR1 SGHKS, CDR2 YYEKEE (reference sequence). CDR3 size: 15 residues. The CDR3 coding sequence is TGTGCCAGCAGCTTGGGGGGCCAGGGGGCTCGCGAGCAGTACTTC. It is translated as CASSLGGQGAREQYF.

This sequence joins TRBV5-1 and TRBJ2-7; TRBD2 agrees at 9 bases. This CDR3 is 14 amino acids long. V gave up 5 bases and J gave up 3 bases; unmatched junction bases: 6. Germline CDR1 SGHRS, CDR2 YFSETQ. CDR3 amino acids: CASSPPTSGYEQYF. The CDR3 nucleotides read TGCGCCAGCAGTCCGCCGACTAGCGGCTACGAGCAGTACTTC.

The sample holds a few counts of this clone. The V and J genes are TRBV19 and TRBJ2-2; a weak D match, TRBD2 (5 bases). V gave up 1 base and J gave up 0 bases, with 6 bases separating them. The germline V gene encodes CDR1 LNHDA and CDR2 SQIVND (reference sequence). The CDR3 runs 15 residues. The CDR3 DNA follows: TGTGCCAGTAGTATAGGAGGGACGAACACCGGGGAGCTGTTTTTT. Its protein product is CASSIGGTNTGELFF. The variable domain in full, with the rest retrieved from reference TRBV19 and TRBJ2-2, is DGGITQSPKYLFRKEGQNVTLSCEQNLNHDAMYWYRQDPGQGLRLIYYSQIVNDFQKGDIAEGYSVSREKKESFPLTVTSAQKNPTAFYLCASSIGGTNTGELFFGEGSRLTVL.

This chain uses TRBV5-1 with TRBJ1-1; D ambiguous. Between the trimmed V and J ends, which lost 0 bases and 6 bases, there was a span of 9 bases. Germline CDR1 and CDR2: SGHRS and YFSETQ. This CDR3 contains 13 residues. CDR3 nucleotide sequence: TGCGCCAGCAGCTTGGAGCTTCCCGCTGAAGCTTTCTTT. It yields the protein CASSLELPAEAFF.

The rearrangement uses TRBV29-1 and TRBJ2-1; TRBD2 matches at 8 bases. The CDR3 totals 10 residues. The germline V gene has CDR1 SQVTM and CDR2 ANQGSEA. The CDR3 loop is CGASGSREFF. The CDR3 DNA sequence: TGCGGAGCTAGCGGGTCTCGAGAGTTCTTC.

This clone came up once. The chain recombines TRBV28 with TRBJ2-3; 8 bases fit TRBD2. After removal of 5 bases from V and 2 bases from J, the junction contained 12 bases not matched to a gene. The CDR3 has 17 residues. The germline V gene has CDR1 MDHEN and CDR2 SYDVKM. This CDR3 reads CASSPPPISGITDTQYF. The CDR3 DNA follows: TGTGCCAGCAGTCCCCCCCCAATTAGCGGGATCACAGATACGCAGTATTTT.

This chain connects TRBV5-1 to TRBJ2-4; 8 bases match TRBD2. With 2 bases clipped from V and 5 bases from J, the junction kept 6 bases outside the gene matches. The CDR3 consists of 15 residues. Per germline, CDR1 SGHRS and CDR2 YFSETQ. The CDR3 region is CASSLLAEGENIQYF. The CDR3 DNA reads TGCGCCAGCAGCTTACTAGCGGAGGGGGAAAACATTCAGTACTTC.

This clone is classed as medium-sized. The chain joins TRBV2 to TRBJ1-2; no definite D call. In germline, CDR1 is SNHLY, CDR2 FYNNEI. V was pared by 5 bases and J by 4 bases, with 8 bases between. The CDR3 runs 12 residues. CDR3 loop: CASSPRVYGYTF. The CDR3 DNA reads TGTGCCAGCAGTCCCCGGGTCTATGGCTACACCTTC.

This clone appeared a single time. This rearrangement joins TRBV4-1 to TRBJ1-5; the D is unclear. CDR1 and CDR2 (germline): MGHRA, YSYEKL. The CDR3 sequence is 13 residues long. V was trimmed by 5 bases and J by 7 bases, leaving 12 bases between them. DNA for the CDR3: TGCGCCAGCAGCTACCTGGAGGGCCAGCCCCAGCATTTT. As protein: CASSYLEGQPQHF.

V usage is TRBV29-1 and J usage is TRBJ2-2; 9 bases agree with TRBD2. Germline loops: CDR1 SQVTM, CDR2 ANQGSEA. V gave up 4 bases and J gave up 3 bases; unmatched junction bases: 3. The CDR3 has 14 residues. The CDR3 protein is CSVGAGGDTGELFF. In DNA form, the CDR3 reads TGCAGCGTTGGAGCGGGAGGAGACACCGGGGAGCTGTTTTTT.

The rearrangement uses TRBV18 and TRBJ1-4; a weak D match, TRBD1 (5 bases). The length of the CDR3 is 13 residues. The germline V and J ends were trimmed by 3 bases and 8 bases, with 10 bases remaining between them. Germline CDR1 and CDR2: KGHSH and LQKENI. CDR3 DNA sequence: TGTGCCAGCTCACCCCAGGGCGGCGAAAAACTGTTTTTT. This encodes CASSPQGGEKLFF.

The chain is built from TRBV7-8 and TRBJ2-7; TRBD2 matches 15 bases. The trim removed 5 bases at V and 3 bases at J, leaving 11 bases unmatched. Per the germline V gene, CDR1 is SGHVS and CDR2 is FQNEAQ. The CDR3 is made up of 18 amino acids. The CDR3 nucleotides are TGTGCCAGCAGCCAGGGACTAGCGGGAGGACATAGTATCTACGAGCAGTACTTC. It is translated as CASSQGLAGGHSIYEQYF.

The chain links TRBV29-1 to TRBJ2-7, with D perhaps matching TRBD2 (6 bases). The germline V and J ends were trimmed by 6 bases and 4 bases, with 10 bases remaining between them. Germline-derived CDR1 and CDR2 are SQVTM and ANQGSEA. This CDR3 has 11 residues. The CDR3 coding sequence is TGCAGCGTGGGCGCGGGGTACGAGCAGTACTTC. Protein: CSVGAGYEQYF.

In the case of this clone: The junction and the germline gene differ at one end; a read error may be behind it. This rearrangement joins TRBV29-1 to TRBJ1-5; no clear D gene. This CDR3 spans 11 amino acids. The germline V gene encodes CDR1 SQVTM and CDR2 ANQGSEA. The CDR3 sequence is CSVGSSQAQHF. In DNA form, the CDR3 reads TGCAGCGTCGGATCCAGTCAGGCCCAGCATTTT.

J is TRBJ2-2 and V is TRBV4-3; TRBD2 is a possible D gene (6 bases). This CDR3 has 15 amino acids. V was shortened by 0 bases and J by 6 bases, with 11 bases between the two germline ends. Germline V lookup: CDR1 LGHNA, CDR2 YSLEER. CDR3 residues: CASSQEPGGAGELFF. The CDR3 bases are TGCGCCAGCAGCCAAGAACCTGGCGGGGCCGGGGAGCTGTTTTTT.

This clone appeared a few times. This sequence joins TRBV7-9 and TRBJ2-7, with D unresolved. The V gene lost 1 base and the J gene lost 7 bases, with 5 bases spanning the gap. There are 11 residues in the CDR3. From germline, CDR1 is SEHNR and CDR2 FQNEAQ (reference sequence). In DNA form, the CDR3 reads TGTGCCAGCAGCTTAGACAATGAGCAGTACTTC. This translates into CASSLDNEQYF.

The CDR3 nucleotides read TGCGCCAGCAGCGGGGGGACAGGGCAAGAGACCCAGTACTTC. Encoded protein: CASSGGTGQETQYF. This sequence joins TRBV5-1 and TRBJ2-5; 9 bases align to TRBD1. This CDR3 is 14 amino acids long. V lost 4 bases and J lost 2; bases outside the gene matches: 3. Looked up from germline, CDR1 is SGHRS and CDR2 is YFSETQ.